This entry is about one TCR beta chain. Antigen specificity is unknown. This entry comes from a study of CD8+CD57+ T cells in acquired aplastic anemia. In the study overall: Sorted CD4+ and CD8+ cells yielded DNA averaging around 3.2 ug.

Genomic DNA was employed as the template in profiling TCR beta VDJ and CDR3. Using its own MiXCR run on the reads, TCRdb lists one record per CDR3 protein. There are about 190,000 distinct CDR3 sequences in the sample; under 70% occur only once, and around 45% lies in the top ten. Germline CDR1 and CDR2: WSHSY and SAAADI. CDR3 length equals 15 residues. V shed 3 bases, J shed 8 bases, and the junction held 9 bases outside the gene matches. General study points: Controls and patients did not differ significantly in CD8+ Simpson's diversity. Shared by patients and controls, 25 to 30 CD8+ CDR3s were abundant in patients.

Sequencing was done on a sample of sorted CD4+, CD8+, or CD8+CD57+ T cells (not recorded which) from PBMCs. The rearrangement links TRBV10-2 to TRBJ2-1; 8 bases are a match to TRBD2. The origin of this receptor is a human donor with severe aplastic anemia or a healthy control (not recorded which). CDR3 DNA sequence: TGCGCCAGCAGTGATTTTTCGCGGGGGGTGGATGAGCAGTTCTTC. It specifies CASSDFSRGVDEQFF.